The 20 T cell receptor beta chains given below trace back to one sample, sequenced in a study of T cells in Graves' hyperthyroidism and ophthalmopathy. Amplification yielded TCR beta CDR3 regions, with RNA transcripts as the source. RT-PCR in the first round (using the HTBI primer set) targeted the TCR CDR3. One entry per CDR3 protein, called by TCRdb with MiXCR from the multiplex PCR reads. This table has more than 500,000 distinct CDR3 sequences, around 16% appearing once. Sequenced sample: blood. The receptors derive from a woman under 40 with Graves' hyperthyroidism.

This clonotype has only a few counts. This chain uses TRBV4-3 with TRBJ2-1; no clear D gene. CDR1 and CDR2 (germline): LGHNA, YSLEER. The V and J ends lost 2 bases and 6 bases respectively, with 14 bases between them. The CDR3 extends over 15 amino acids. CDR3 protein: CASSQSFGPSNEQFF. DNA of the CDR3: TGCGCCAGCAGCCAATCCTTCGGACCAAGCAATGAGCAGTTCTTC.

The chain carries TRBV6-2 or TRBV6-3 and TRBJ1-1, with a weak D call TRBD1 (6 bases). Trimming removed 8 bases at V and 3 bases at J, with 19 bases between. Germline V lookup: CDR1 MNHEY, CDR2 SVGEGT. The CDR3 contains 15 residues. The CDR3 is CASASPTGLDTEAFF. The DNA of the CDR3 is TGTGCCAGCGCATCCCCCACAGGGTTGGACACTGAAGCTTTCTTT.

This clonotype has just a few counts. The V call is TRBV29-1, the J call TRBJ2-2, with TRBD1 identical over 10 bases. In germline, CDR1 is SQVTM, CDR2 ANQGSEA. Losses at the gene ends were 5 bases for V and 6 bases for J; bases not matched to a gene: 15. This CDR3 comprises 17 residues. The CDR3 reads CSVSTGTGALSAGELFF. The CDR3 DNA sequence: TGCAGCGTTTCTACTGGGACAGGGGCCTTGTCCGCCGGGGAGCTGTTTTTT.

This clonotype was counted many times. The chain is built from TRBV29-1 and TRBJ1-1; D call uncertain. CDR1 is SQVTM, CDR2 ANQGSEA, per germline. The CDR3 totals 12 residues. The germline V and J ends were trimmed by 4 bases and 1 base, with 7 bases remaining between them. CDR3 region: CSVVVQNTEAFF. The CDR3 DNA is TGCAGCGTTGTTGTCCAGAACACTGAAGCTTTCTTT.

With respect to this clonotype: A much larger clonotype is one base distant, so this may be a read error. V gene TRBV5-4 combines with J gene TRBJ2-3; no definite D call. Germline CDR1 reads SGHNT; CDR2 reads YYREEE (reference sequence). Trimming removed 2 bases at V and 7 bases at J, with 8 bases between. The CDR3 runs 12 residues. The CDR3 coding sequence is TGTGCCAGCAGCTTAGACGAAAATACGCAGTATTTT. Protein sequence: CASSLDENTQYF.

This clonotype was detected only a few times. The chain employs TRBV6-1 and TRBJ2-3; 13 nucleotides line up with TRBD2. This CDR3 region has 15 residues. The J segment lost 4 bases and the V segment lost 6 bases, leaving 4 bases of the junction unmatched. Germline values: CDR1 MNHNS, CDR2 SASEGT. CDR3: CASSVLAGGSDTQYF. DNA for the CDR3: TGTGCCAGCAGCGTACTAGCGGGAGGGTCAGATACGCAGTATTTT.

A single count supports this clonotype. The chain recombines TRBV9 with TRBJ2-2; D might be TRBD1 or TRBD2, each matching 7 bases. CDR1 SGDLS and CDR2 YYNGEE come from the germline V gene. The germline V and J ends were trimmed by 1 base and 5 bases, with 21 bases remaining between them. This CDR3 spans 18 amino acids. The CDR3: CASSVIGSQGEGTGELFF. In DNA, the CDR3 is TGTGCCAGCAGCGTAATTGGTTCGCAGGGGGAGGGGACCGGGGAGCTGTTTTTT. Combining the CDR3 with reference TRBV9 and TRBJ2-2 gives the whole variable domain DSGVTQTPKHLITATGQRVTLRCSPRSGDLSVYWYQQSLDQGLQFLIQYYNGEERAKGNILERFSAQQFPDLHSELNLSSLELGDSALYFCASSVIGSQGEGTGELFFGEGSRLTVL.

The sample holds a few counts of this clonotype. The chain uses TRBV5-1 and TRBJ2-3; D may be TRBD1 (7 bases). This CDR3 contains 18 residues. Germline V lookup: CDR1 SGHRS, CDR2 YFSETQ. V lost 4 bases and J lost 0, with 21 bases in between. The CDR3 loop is CASSLTGGGHSSTDTQYF. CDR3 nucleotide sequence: TGCGCCAGCAGCCTTACAGGAGGGGGCCATTCTAGCACAGATACGCAGTATTTT.

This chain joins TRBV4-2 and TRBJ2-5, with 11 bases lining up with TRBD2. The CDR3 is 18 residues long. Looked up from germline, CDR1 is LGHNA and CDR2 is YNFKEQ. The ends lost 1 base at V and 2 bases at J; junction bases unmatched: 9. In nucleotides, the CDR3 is TGTGCCAGCAGCCAAGGGGTGACTAGCGGGGAAAATCAAGAGACCCAGTACTTC. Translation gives CASSQGVTSGENQETQYF.

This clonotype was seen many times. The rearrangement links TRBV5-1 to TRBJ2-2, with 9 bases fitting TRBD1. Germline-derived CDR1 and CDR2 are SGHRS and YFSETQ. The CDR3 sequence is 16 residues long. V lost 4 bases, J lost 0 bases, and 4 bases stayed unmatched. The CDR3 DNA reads TGCGCCAGCAGCCCTTGGACAGGGGCGAACACCGGGGAGCTGTTTTTT. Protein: CASSPWTGANTGELFF.

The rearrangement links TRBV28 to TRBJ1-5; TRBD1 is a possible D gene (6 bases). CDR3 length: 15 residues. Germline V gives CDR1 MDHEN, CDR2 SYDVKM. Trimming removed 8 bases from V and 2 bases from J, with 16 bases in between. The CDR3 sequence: CASYGGQRRNQPQHF. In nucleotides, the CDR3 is TGTGCCAGCTATGGTGGACAGAGACGCAATCAGCCCCAGCATTTT.

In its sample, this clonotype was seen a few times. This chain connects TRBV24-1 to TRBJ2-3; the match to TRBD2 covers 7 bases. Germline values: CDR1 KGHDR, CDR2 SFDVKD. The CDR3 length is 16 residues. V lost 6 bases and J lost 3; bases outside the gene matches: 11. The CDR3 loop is CATSPSGEGKTDTQYF. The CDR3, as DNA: TGTGCCACCAGTCCCTCCGGGGAGGGAAAGACAGATACGCAGTATTTT.

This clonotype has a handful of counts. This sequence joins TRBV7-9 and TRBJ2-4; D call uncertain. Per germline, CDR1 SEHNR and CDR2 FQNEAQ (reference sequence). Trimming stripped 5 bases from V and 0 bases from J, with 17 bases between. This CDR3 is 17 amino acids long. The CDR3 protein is CASSQDEPGLAKNIQYF. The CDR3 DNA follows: TGTGCCAGCAGCCAAGACGAACCAGGCCTAGCCAAAAACATTCAGTACTTC.

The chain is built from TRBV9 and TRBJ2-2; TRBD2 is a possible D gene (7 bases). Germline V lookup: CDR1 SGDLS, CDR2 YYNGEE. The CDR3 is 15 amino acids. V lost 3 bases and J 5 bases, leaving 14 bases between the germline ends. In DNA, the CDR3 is TGTGCCAGCAGCGCCTCCGGGGGGCAGACCGGGGAGCTGTTTTTT. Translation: CASSASGGQTGELFF.

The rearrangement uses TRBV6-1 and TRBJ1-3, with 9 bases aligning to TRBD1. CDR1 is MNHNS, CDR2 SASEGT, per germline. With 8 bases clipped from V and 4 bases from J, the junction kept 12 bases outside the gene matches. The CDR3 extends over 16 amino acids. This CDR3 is CASRDRATARGNTIYF. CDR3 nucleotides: TGTGCCAGCCGGGACAGGGCTACTGCGAGGGGAAACACCATATATTTT.

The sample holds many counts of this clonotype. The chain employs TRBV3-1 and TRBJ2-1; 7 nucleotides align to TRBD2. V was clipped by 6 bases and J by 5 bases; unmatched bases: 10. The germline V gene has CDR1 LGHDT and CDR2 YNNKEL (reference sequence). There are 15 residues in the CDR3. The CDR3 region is CASSLSGVPHNEQFF. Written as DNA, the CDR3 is TGTGCCAGCAGTCTGAGCGGGGTTCCCCACAATGAGCAGTTCTTC.

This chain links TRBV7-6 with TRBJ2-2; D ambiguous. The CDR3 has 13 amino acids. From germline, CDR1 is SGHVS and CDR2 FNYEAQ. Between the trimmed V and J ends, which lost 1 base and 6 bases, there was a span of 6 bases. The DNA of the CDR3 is TGTGCCAGCAGCTTAGGGTCCCCCGGGGAGCTGTTTTTT. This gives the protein CASSLGSPGELFF.

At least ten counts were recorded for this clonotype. CDR3 nucleotide sequence: TGCAGTGCTAGAGGGAGGCAGGGCCGAGAGACCCAGTACTTC. It encodes CSARGRQGRETQYF. The chain combines TRBV20-1 with TRBJ2-5, with D perhaps matching TRBD1 or TRBD2 (5 bases each). Germline CDR1 and CDR2: DFQATT and SNEGSKA (reference sequence). CDR3 size: 14 residues. V was pared by 1 base and J by 4 bases, with 13 bases between.

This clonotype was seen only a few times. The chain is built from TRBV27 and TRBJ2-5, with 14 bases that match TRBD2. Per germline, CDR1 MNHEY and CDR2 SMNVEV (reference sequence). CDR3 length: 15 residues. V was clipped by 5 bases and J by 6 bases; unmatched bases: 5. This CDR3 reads CASSPGTSGRKTQYF. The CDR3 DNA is TGTGCCAGCAGTCCAGGGACTAGCGGGAGAAAGACCCAGTACTTC.

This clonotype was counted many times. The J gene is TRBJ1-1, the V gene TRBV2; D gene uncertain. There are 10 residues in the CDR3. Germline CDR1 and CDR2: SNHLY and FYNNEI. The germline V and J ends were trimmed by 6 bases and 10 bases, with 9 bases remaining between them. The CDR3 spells CASRYPGAFF. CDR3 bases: TGTGCCAGCAGATACCCGGGAGCTTTCTTT.